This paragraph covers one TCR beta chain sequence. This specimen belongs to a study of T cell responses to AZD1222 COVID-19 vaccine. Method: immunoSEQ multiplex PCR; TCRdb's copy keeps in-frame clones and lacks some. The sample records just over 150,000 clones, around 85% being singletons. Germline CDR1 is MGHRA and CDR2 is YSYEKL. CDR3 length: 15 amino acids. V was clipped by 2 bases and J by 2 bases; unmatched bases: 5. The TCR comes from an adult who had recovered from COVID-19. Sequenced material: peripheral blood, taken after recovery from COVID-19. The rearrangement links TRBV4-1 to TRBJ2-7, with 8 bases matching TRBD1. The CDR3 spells CASSQLRQGPYEQYF. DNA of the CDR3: TGCGCCAGCAGCCAACTTCGACAGGGGCCCTACGAGCAGTACTTC.